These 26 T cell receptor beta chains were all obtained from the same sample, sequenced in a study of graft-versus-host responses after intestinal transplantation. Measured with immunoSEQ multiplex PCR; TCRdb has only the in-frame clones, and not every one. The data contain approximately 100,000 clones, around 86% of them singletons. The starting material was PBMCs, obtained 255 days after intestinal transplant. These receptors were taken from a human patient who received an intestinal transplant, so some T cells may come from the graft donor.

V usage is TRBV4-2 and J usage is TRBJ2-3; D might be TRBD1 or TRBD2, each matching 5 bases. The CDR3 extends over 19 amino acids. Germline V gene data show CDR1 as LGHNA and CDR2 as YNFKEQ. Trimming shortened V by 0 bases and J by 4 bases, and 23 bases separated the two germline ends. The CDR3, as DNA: TGTGCCAGCAGCCAAGATTCTAGTCGGGCAGGGCTCGGGGCAGATACGCAGTATTTT. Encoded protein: CASSQDSSRAGLGADTQYF.

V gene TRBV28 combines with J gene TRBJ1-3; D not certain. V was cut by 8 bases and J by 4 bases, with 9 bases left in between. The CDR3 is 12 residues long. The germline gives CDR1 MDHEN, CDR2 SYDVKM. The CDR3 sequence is CASHIPGNTIYF. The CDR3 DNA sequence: TGTGCCAGCCATATCCCGGGAAACACCATATATTTT.

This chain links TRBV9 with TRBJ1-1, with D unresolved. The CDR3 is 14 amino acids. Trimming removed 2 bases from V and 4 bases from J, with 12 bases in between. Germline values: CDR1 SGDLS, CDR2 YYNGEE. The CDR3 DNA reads TGTGCCAGCAGCGTTACGGAAGTGCGCACTGAAGCTTTCTTT. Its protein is CASSVTEVRTEAFF.

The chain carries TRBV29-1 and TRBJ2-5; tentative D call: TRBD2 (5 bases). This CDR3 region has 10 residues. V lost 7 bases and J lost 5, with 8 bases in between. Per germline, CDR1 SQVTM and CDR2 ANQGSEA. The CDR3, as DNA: TGCAGCGGTGGCGGGGAGACCCAGTACTTC. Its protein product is CSGGGETQYF.

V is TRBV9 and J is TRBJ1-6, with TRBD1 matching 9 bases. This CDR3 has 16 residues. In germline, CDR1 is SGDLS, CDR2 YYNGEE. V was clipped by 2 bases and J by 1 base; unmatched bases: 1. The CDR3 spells CASSVGQGSYNSPLHF. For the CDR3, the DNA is TGTGCCAGCAGCGTGGGACAGGGATCCTATAATTCACCCCTCCACTTT. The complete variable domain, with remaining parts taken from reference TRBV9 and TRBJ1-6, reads DSGVTQTPKHLITATGQRVTLRCSPRSGDLSVYWYQQSLDQGLQFLIQYYNGEERAKGNILERFSAQQFPDLHSELNLSSLELGDSALYFCASSVGQGSYNSPLHFGNGTRLTVT.

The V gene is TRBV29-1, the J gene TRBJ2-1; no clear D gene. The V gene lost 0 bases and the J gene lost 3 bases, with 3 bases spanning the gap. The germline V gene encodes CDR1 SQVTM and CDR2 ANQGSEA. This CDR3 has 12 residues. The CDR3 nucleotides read TGCAGCGTTGAAGAAGTCTACAATGAGCAGTTCTTC. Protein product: CSVEEVYNEQFF.

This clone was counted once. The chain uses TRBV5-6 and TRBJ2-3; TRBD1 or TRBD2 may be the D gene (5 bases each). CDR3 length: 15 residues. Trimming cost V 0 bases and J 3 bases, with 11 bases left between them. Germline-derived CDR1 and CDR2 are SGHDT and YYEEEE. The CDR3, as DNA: TGTGCCAGCAGCTTGGCGGGACCGCCTACAGATACGCAGTATTTT. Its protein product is CASSLAGPPTDTQYF.

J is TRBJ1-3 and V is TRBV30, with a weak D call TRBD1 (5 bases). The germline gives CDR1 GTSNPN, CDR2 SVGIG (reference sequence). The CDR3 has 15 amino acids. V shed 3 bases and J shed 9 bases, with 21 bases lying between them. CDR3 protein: CAWSEGTAGSGTIYF. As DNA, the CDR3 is TGTGCCTGGAGCGAAGGGACCGCTGGTTCTGGCACCATATATTTT.

In nucleotides, the CDR3 is TGTGCCAGCAGAACTATAAACGGGCAGGGGAAATCTAGCACAGATACGCAGTATTTT. The encoded protein is CASRTINGQGKSSTDTQYF. The chain joins TRBV27 to TRBJ2-3; D is possibly TRBD1 (6 bases). Germline CDR1 reads MNHEY; CDR2 reads SMNVEV (reference sequence). The CDR3 covers 19 residues. V was shortened by 6 bases and J by 0 bases, with 25 bases between the two germline ends.

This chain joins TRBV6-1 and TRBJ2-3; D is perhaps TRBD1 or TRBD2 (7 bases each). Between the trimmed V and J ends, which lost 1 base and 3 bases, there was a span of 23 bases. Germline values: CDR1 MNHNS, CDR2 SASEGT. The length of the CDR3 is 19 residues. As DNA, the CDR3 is TGTGCCAGCAGTGAAGTTGGGGGGAGGGGGCGGGCCCTTACAGATACGCAGTATTTT. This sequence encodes CASSEVGGRGRALTDTQYF.

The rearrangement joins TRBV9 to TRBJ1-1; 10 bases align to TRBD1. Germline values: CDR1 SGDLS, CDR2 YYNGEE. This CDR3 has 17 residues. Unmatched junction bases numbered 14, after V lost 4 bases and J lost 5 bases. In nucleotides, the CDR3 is TGTGCCAGCAGCCCCCAAGTCGGGAGGACAGGGGGGACTGAAGCTTTCTTT. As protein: CASSPQVGRTGGTEAFF.

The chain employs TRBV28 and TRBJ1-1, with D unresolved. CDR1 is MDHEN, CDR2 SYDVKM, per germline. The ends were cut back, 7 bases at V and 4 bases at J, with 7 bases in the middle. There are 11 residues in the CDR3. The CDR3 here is CASTSPTEAFF. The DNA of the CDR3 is TGTGCCAGCACAAGCCCCACTGAAGCTTTCTTT.

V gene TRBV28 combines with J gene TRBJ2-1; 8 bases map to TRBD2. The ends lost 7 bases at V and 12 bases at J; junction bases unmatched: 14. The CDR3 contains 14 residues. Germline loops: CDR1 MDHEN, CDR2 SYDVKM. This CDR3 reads CASTLLLAATVQFF. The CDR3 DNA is TGTGCCAGCACCCTTTTACTAGCGGCAACCGTGCAGTTCTTC.

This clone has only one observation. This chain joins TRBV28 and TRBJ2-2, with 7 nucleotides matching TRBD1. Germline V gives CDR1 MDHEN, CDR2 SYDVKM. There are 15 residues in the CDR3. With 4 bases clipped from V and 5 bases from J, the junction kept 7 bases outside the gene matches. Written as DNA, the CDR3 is TGTGCCAGCAGTTCAGACAGGGATCTTACCGGGGAGCTGTTTTTT. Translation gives CASSSDRDLTGELFF.

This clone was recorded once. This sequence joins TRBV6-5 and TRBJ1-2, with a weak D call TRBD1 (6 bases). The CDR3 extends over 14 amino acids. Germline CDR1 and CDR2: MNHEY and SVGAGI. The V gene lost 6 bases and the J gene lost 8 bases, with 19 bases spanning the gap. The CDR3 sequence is CASRRRSRGIGYTF. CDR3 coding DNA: TGTGCCAGCAGACGGCGATCCAGGGGAATAGGCTACACCTTC.

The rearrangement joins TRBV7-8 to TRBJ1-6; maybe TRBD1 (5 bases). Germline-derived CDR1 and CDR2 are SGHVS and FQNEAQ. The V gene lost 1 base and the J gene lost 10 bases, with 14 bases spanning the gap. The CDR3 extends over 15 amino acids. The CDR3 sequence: CASSLVSQGQSPLHF. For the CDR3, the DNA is TGTGCCAGCAGCTTAGTATCTCAGGGCCAATCACCCCTCCACTTT. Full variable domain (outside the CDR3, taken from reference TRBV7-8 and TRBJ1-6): GAGVSQSPRYKVAKRGQDVALRCDPISGHVSLFWYQQALGQGPEFLTYFQNEAQLDKSGLPSDRFFAERPEGSVSTLKIQRTQQEDSAVYLCASSLVSQGQSPLHFGNGTRLTVT.

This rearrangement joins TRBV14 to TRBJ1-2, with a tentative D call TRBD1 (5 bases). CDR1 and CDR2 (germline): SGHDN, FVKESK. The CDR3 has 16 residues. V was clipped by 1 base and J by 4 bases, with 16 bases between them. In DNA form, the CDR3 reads TGTGCCAGCAGCCAAGGCACAGGTGTCCGTATCTATGGCTACACCTTC. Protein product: CASSQGTGVRIYGYTF.

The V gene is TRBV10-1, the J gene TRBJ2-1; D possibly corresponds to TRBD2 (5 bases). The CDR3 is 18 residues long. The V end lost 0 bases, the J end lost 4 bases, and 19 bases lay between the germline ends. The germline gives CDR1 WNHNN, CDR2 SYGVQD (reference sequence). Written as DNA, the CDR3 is TGCGCCAGCAGTGAGTCCCGCTTAGCGCCGGTGCAATACAATGAGCAGTTCTTC. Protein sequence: CASSESRLAPVQYNEQFF.

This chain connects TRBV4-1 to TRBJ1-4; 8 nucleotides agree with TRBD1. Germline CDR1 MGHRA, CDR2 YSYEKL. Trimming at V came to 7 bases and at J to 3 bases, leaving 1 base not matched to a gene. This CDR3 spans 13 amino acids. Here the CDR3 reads CASNRGSNEKLFF. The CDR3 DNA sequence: TGCGCCAGCAACAGGGGGTCTAATGAAAAACTGTTTTTT.

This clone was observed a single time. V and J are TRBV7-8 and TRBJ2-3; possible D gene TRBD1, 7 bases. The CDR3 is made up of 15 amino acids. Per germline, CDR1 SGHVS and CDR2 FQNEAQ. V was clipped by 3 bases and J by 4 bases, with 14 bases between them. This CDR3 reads CASSFRGAPADTQYF. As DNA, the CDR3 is TGTGCCAGCAGCTTCAGGGGGGCCCCGGCAGATACGCAGTATTTT.

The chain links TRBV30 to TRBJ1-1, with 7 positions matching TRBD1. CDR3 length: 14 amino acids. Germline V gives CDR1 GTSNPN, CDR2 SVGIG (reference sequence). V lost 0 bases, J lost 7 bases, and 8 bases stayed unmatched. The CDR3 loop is CAWSVQKGAYEAFF. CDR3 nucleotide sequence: TGTGCCTGGAGTGTACAGAAGGGGGCCTATGAAGCTTTCTTT.

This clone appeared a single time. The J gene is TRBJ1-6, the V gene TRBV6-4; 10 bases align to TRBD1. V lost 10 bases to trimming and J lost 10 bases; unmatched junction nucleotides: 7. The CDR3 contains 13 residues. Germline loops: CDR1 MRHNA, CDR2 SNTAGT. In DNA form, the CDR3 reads TGTGCCACGAGACAGGGGGCTGGATCACCCCTCCACTTT. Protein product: CATRQGAGSPLHF.

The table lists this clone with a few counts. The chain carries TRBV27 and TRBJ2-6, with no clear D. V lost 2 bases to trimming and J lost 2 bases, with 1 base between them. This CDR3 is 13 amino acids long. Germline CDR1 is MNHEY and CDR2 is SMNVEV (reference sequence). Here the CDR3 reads CASSLAGANVLTF. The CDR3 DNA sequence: TGTGCCAGCAGTTTAGCTGGGGCCAACGTCCTGACTTTC.

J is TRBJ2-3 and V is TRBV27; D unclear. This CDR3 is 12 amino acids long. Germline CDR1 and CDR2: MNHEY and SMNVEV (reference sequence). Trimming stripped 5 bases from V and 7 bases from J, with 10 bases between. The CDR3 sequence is CASSPYGHTQYF. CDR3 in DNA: TGTGCCAGCAGTCCCTATGGGCATACGCAGTATTTT.

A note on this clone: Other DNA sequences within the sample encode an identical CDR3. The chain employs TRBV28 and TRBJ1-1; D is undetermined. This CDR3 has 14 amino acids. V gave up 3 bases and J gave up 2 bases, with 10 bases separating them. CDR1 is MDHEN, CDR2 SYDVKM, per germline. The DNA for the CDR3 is TGTGCCAGCAGTTTGGATGAGGGCAACACTGAAGCTTTCTTT. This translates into CASSLDEGNTEAFF. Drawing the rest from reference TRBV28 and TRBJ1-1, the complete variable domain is DVKVTQSSRYLVKRTGEKVFLECVQDMDHENMFWYRQDPGLGLRLIYFSYDVKMKEKGDIPEGYSVSREKKERFSLILESASTNQTSMYLCASSLDEGNTEAFFGQGTRLTVV.

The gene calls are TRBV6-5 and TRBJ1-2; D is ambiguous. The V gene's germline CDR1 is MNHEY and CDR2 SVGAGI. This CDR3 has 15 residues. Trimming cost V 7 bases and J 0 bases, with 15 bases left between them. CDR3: CASTYPPGANYGYTF. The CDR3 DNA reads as TGTGCCAGCACCTATCCGCCAGGCGCTAACTATGGCTACACCTTC.